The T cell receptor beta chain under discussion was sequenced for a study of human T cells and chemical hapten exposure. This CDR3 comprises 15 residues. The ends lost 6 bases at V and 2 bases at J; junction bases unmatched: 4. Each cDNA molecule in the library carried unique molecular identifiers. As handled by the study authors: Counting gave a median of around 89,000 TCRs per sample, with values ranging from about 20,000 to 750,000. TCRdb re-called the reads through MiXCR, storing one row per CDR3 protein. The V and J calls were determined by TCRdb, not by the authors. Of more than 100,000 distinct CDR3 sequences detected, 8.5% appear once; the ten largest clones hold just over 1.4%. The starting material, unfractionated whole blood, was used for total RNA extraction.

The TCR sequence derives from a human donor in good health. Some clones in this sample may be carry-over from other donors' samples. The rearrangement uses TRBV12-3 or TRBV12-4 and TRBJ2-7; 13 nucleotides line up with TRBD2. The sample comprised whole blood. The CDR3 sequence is CASSSGLAGAYEQYF. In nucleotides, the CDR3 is TGTGCCAGCAGCTCAGGACTAGCGGGAGCCTACGAGCAGTACTTC.